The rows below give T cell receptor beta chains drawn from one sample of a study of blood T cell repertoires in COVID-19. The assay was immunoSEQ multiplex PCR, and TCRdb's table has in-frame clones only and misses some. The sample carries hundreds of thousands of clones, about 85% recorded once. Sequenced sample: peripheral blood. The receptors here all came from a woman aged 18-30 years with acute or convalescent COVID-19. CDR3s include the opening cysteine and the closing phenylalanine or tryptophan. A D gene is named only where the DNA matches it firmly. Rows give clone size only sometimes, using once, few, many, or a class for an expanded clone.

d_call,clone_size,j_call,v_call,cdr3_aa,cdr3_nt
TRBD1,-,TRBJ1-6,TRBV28,CASRPTGTGDNSPLHF,TGTGCCAGCAGACCTACCGGGACAGGGGATAATTCACCCCTCCACTTT
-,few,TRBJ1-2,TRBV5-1,CASSQTDYGYTF,TGCGCCAGCAGCCAGACAGACTATGGCTACACCTTC
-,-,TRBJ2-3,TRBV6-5,CASRGGDTQYF,TGTGCCAGCAGGGGGGGAGATACGCAGTATTTT
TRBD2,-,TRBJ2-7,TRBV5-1,CASSPMRGRGGEQYF,TGCGCCAGCAGCCCTATGCGGGGGCGGGGGGGCGAGCAGTACTTC
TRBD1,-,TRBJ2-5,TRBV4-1,CASSQGTGTGFRETQYF,TGCGCCAGCAGCCAGGGCACCGGGACAGGGTTTCGGGAGACCCAGTACTTC
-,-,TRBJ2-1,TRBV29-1,CSVVRVTYNEQFF,TGCAGCGTTGTCAGGGTTACCTACAATGAGCAGTTCTTC
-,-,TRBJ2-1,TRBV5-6,CASSLFRGKRRNEQFF,TGTGCCAGCAGCTTGTTTCGCGGGAAAAGAAGAAATGAGCAGTTCTTC
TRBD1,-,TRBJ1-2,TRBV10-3,CAISAGQRIYGYTF,TGTGCCATCAGTGCGGGACAGAGGATCTATGGCTACACCTTC
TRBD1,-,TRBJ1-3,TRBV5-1,CASSLDPGGNGNTIYF,TGCGCCAGCAGCTTGGATCCAGGGGGCAATGGAAACACCATATATTTT
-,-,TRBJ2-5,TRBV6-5,CASSYYQEDQETQYF,TGTGCCAGCAGTTACTATCAGGAGGATCAAGAGACCCAGTACTTC
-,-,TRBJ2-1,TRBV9,CASSVEASNEQFF,TGTGCCAGCAGCGTAGAAGCGTCGAATGAGCAGTTCTTC
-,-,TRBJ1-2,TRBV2,CASSENFGSYGYTF,TGTGCCAGCAGTGAAAACTTCGGGTCCTATGGCTACACCTTC
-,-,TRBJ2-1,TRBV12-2,CASRLALQRVEREGLSYNEQFF,TGTGCAAGTCGCTTAGCGCTTCAAAGGGTAGAGCGGGAGGGCCTGTCCTACAATGAGCAGTTCTTC
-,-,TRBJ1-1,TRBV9,CASSVASDSPAEAFF,TGTGCCAGCAGCGTAGCTTCGGACAGTCCCGCTGAAGCTTTCTTT
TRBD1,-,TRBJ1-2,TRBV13,CASRRTGREGGYTF,TGTGCCAGCAGAAGGACAGGCCGAGAGGGTGGCTACACCTTC
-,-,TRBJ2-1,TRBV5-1,CASRLRDNSYNEQFF,TGCGCCAGCAGACTCCGGGACAACTCCTACAATGAGCAGTTCTTC
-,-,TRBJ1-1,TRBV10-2,CASGAGGPWNTEAFF,TGCGCCAGCGGCGCCGGGGGGCCTTGGAACACTGAAGCTTTCTTT
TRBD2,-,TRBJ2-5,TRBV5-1,CASSFGFSSGGAKTQYF,TGCGCCAGCAGCTTTGGTTTCTCTAGCGGGGGGGCGAAGACCCAGTACTTC
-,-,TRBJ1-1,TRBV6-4,CASSESGGAMNTEAFF,TGTGCCAGCAGTGAAAGTGGTGGGGCCATGAACACTGAAGCTTTCTTT
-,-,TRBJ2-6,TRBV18,CASSPGDSGANVLTF,TGTGCCAGCTCGCCCGGGGACTCTGGGGCCAACGTCCTGACTTTC
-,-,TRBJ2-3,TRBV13,CASSSRGTDTQYF,TGTGCCAGCAGCTCGAGAGGGACAGATACGCAGTATTTT
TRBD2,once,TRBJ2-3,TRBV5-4,CASSPGLAGGPSMEDTQYF,TGTGCCAGCAGCCCGGGACTAGCGGGAGGGCCCTCAATGGAAGATACGCAGTATTTT
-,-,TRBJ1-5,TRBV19,CASGARAQHF,TGTGCCAGTGGAGCCAGGGCCCAGCATTTT
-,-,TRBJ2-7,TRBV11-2,CASSLEAGAGEQYF,TGTGCCAGCAGCTTGGAGGCAGGGGCAGGCGAGCAGTACTTC
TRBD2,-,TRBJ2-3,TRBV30,CAWSVGLAGGTDTQYF,TGTGCCTGGAGTGTAGGACTAGCGGGGGGCACAGATACGCAGTATTTT
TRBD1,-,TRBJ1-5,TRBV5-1,CASSRTGAGDQPQHF,TGCGCCAGCAGCCGGACAGGGGCGGGAGATCAGCCCCAGCATTTT
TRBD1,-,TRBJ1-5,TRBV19,CASSSRQGRARVNQPQHF,TGTGCCAGTAGTTCCAGACAGGGGAGGGCGAGGGTCAATCAGCCCCAGCATTTT
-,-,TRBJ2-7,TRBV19,CASSMVEPGGNEQYF,TGTGCCAGTAGTATGGTGGAGCCGGGGGGCAACGAGCAGTACTTC
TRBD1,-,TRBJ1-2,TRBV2,CASGGTGGYGYTF,TGTGCCAGCGGGGGGACAGGGGGCTATGGCTACACCTTC
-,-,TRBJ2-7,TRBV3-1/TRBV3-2,CASSQVYEQYF,TGTGCCAGCAGCCAAGTATACGAGCAGTACTTC
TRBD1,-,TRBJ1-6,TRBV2,CASVGGTGGSSPLHF,TGTGCCAGCGTAGGAGGAACAGGGGGAAGTTCACCCCTCCACTTT
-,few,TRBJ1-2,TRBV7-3,CASGRGYGYTF,TGTGCCAGCGGGAGGGGGTATGGCTACACCTTC
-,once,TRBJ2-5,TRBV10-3,CAISESPADGETQYF,TGTGCCATCAGTGAGTCTCCAGCGGATGGGGAGACCCAGTACTTC
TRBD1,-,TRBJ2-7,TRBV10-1,CASSPDRVGEQYF,TGCGCCAGCAGTCCGGACAGGGTCGGCGAGCAGTACTTC
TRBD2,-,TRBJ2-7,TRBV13,CASSRGRKLAGGVEQYF,TGTGCCAGCAGCCGAGGCCGGAAACTAGCGGGAGGGGTAGAGCAGTACTTC
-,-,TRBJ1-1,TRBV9,CAAGRGVGTEAFF,TGTGCAGCGGGTAGGGGTGTGGGAACTGAAGCTTTCTTT
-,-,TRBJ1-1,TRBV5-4,CASSWPGGDTEAFF,TGTGCCAGCAGCTGGCCGGGGGGGGATACTGAAGCTTTCTTT
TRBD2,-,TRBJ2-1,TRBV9,CASSVGGLAGASEQFF,TGTGCCAGCAGCGTAGGGGGACTAGCCGGGGCATCAGAGCAGTTCTTC
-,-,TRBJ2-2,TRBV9,CASSASADRPLNTGELFF,TGTGCCAGCAGCGCCTCGGCCGACAGACCTTTGAACACCGGGGAGCTGTTTTTT
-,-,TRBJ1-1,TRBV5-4,CASSKTNTEAFF,TGTGCCAGCAGCAAGACAAACACTGAAGCTTTCTTT
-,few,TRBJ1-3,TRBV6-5,CASSYDPGGSGNTIYF,TGTGCCAGCAGTTACGACCCCGGGGGCTCTGGAAACACCATATATTTT
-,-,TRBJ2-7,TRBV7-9,CASSKYQGYEQYF,TGTGCCAGCAGCAAATACCAGGGATACGAGCAGTACTTC
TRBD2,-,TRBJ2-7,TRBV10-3,CAISESTSGSYEQYF,TGTGCCATCAGTGAGTCGACTAGCGGGAGCTACGAGCAGTACTTC
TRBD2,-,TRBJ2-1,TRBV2,CASMGLAGVGKNNEQFF,TGTGCCAGCATGGGACTAGCGGGAGTTGGAAAGAACAATGAGCAGTTCTTC
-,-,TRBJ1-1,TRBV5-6,CASSQGGSGEAFF,TGTGCCAGCAGCCAAGGGGGAAGTGGTGAAGCTTTCTTT
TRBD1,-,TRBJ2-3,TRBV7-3,CASSLAGTGGITDTQYF,TGTGCCAGCAGCTTAGCAGGGACAGGGGGCATTACAGATACGCAGTATTTT
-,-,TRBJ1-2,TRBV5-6,CASSFADLGDYGYTF,TGTGCCAGCAGCTTTGCCGACCTCGGAGACTATGGCTACACCTTC
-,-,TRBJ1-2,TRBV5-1,CASSPGTSYGYTF,TGCGCCAGCAGTCCCGGGACTTCCTATGGCTACACCTTC
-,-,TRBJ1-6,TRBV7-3,CASSLNLAGNNSPLHF,TGTGCCAGCAGCTTAAACCTTGCCGGGAATAATTCACCCCTCCACTTT
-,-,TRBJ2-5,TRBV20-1,CSARDARSQYF,TGCAGTGCTAGAGATGCGAGGTCCCAGTACTTC
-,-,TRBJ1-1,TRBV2,CASGLAGNEAFF,TGTGCCAGCGGATTAGCGGGGAACGAGGCTTTCTTT
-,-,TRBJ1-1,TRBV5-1,CASSLRGGSRTEAFF,TGCGCCAGCAGCTTGAGGGGGGGCTCCAGAACTGAAGCTTTCTTT
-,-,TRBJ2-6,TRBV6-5,CASSQRYSGANVLTF,TGTGCCAGCAGTCAACGGTACTCTGGGGCCAACGTCCTGACTTTC
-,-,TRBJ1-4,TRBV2,CASSPGEKLFF,TGTGCCAGCAGCCCGGGTGAAAAACTGTTTTTT
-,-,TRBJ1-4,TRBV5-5,CASSFDDRTNEKLFF,TGTGCCAGCAGCTTCGACGACAGAACAAATGAAAAACTGTTTTTT